This record covers a single TCR beta chain. Its cognate antigen is unknown. The data were obtained in a study of cytomegalovirus exposure and HLA in healthy donors. General study points: According to an earlier analysis, most TCR beta V segments yielded productive rearrangements about 87% or about 30% of the time.

Primers included in the PCR were 60 Vbeta and 13 Jbeta primers. Produced via immunoSEQ multiplex PCR; TCRdb's table is partial and in-frame only. Found here are 150,000 to 200,000 clones, approximately 80% of them singletons; the top ten hold approximately 6.5%. Trimming stripped 0 bases from V and 5 bases from J, with 21 bases between. Germline V gene data show CDR1 as MGHRA and CDR2 as YSYEKL. The CDR3 runs 18 residues. The TCR originated in a man in his forties or fifties in good health and CMV-seropositive. Sequencing was carried out using PBMCs. The V call is TRBV4-1, the J call TRBJ2-3; TRBD2 is a possible D gene (5 bases). The CDR3 region has the DNA TGCGCCAGCAGCCAAGATCCCGGAGGCAGCTTTGGGGAAGATACGCAGTATTTT. Residues: CASSQDPGGSFGEDTQYF.